Presented here are 10 T cell receptor beta chains from one specimen sequenced in a study of multiple sclerosis patients with progressive multifocal leukoencephalopathy. The time point: time of PML onset. Sequenced by immunoSEQ multiplex PCR; TCRdb stores in-frame clones only, minus some. The sample comprises tens of thousands of clones, more than 70% of which are singletons, and 9.5% to 15% rests with the top ten. Here the sequenced sample was PBMCs, taken from a patient treated with natalizumab. These receptors were obtained from a woman younger than 45 with progressive multifocal leukoencephalopathy.

The J gene is TRBJ2-3, the V gene TRBV6-4; no clear D. Trimming pared 2 bases from V and 3 bases from J, leaving 9 bases between. Germline V gene data show CDR1 as MRHNA and CDR2 as SNTAGT. The CDR3 sequence is 14 residues long. CDR3 loop: CASSDRLDTDTQYF. CDR3 nucleotide sequence: TGTGCCAGCAGTGACCGCCTAGATACAGATACGCAGTATTTT.

CDR3 residues: CSVDSSGSSYNEQFF. The CDR3 DNA follows: TGCAGCGTTGACTCGAGCGGGAGCTCCTACAATGAGCAGTTCTTC. The gene calls are TRBV29-1 and TRBJ2-1; 8 nucleotides line up with TRBD2. The junction had 4 bases not matched to a gene; V was cut back by 3 bases and J by 0 bases. The CDR3 is made up of 15 amino acids. Germline loops: CDR1 SQVTM, CDR2 ANQGSEA.

The J gene is TRBJ2-7, the V gene TRBV7-8; no clear D. V was shortened by 3 bases and J by 5 bases, with 8 bases between the two germline ends. Per germline, CDR1 SGHVS and CDR2 FQNEAQ. This CDR3 has 12 residues. Written as DNA, the CDR3 is TGTGCCAGCAGCTTGAAGGCAGACGAGCAGTACTTC. Protein: CASSLKADEQYF.

V gene TRBV7-9 combines with J gene TRBJ2-1; 8 bases are a match to TRBD1. With 6 bases clipped from V and 1 base from J, the junction kept 8 bases outside the gene matches. Germline CDR1 is SEHNR and CDR2 is FQNEAQ (reference sequence). The CDR3 spans 16 residues. The CDR3 is CASSRIDRGSYNEQFF. Written as DNA, the CDR3 is TGTGCCAGCAGTCGCATCGACAGGGGATCCTACAATGAGCAGTTCTTC.

The DNA of the CDR3 is TGTGCCAGCAGCTCGCAGGGTTTTGACAAAAACATTCAGTACTTC. This gives the protein CASSSQGFDKNIQYF. The rearrangement joins TRBV2 to TRBJ2-4, with D possibly matching TRBD1 (5 bases). Trimming left V 6 bases short and J 3 bases short, with 15 bases between. CDR1 is SNHLY and CDR2 is FYNNEI in the germline V gene. The CDR3 consists of 15 residues.

This rearrangement joins TRBV19 to TRBJ2-1; D not certain. CDR1 and CDR2 from the germline V gene are LNHDA and SQIVND (reference sequence). Deletions cut 7 bases from V and 4 bases from J, with 14 bases between. The CDR3 is 14 amino acids. In nucleotides, the CDR3 is TGTGCCAGTACGGGTGGGCGGTCTTACAATGAGCAGTTCTTC. Translation: CASTGGRSYNEQFF.

This clone has only a few counts. This chain joins TRBV2 and TRBJ2-5; 10 positions match TRBD1. The junction had 0 bases not matched to a gene; V was cut back by 4 bases and J by 4 bases. CDR1 and CDR2 from the germline V gene are SNHLY and FYNNEI. This CDR3 has 13 residues. The CDR3 region is CASSGTGGETQYF. DNA for the CDR3: TGTGCCAGCAGTGGGACAGGGGGAGAGACCCAGTACTTC.

The chain's CDR3 is CAWSFGISSAEAFF. The CDR3 nucleotides are TGTGCCTGGAGTTTCGGTATCAGTAGTGCTGAAGCTTTCTTT. This sequence joins TRBV30 and TRBJ1-1; D not certain. CDR1 and CDR2 from the germline V gene are GTSNPN and SVGIG (reference sequence). The length of the CDR3 is 14 residues. The ends were cut back, 2 bases at V and 6 bases at J, with 16 bases in the middle.

The chain recombines TRBV5-8 with TRBJ2-7; D is undetermined. This CDR3 region has 13 residues. V was pared by 3 bases and J by 6 bases, with 13 bases between. Germline lookup yields CDR1 SGHTS and CDR2 YDEGEE. The CDR3 nucleotides read TGTGCCAGCAGCTCAGGACGGATGGGCGAGCAGTACTTC. Protein product: CASSSGRMGEQYF.

Note on this clone: Additional DNA sequences in this sample encode the identical CDR3. The chain carries TRBV27 and TRBJ2-1, with D possibly TRBD2 on 6 matching bases. Germline V gene sequence: CDR1 MNHEY, CDR2 SMNVEV (reference sequence). Trimming cost V 3 bases and J 0 bases, with 6 bases left between them. The CDR3 is 14 residues long. In DNA, the CDR3 is TGTGCCAGCAGTTTCGGGAGCTCCTACAATGAGCAGTTCTTC. As protein: CASSFGSSYNEQFF.